The clone carrying this TCR beta chain has at least ten counts. Its antigen is as yet unknown. The data stem from a study of T cells in Graves' hyperthyroidism and ophthalmopathy. Study-wide results and limits: Ophthalmopathy and stable hyperthyroidism were separated by a 13 V-J model.

Amplification of TCR beta CDR3 regions used RNA as the template. The HTBI set primed first-round TCR CDR3 RT-PCR. Via MiXCR, TCRdb re-called the multiplex PCR reads, giving one row per CDR3 protein. The sample records approximately 870,000 distinct CDR3 sequences, 35% to 40% being singletons. If no ophthalmopathy progression occurred within 18 months, Graves' hyperthyroidism was stable. This sequence was found in a man aged 18 to 35 with Graves' hyperthyroidism. Sequencing was carried out using blood.

The CDR3 DNA follows: TGTGCCGTGCCACACACCGGACGGATCTATGGCTACACCTTC. It yields the protein CAVPHTGRIYGYTF. V usage is TRBV2 and J usage is TRBJ1-2, with D unresolved. The V gene's germline CDR1 is SNHLY and CDR2 FYNNEI. The CDR3 sequence is 14 residues long. V lost 11 bases and J lost 4, with 20 bases in between.